These T cell receptor beta chains were read from a single sample in a study of CD8+ T cells in alopecia areata. Libraries were prepared by immunoSEQ multiplex PCR; TCRdb keeps only in-frame clonotypes and omits some of them. This sample carries tens of thousands of clones, 55% of them seen once, and the ten largest clones take almost 40%. Sequencing was done on a sample of NKG2D-high CD8+ T cells sorted from blood. These TCRs come from a human donor with alopecia areata. The CDR3 runs from the conserved cysteine through the conserved F or W. Each record gives: D gene, V gene, CDR3 length, clone size, J gene, CDR3 DNA, CDR3 protein. D genes are given only for firm matches. Expanded clones are given a class, and other clones once, few, many or no size at all.

>.|TRBV13|16|.|TRBJ2-6
TGTGCCAGCAGACCTTTAGGGGGTGACGGGGCCAACGTCCTGACTTTC
CASRPLGGDGANVLTF
>.|TRBV7-9|16|.|TRBJ2-7
TGTGCCAGCAGCCCCCGAGAGCAGGGCCTTGGGTCGAAGCAGTACTTC
CASSPREQGLGSKQYF
>.|TRBV29-1|11|.|TRBJ2-1
TGCAGCGATAGGAAGGGGAATGAGCAGTTCTTC
CSDRKGNEQFF
>TRBD2|TRBV29-1|14|.|TRBJ2-3
TGCAGCGCTCTCGGGACTAGCTTCCCAGATACGCAGTATTTT
CSALGTSFPDTQYF
>.|TRBV28|10|.|TRBJ2-3
TGTGCCACGGGGACGAGCTCGAGTGGTTTT
CATGTSSSGF
>TRBD1|TRBV28|14|.|TRBJ2-7
TGTGCCAGCACAGGACAGGGGTTTTTGGACGAGCAGTACTTC
CASTGQGFLDEQYF
>.|TRBV27|16|.|TRBJ1-6
TGTGCCAGCAGGAGGGGCCCTAGCTCCTATAATTCACCCCTCCACTTT
CASRRGPSSYNSPLHF
>.|TRBV7-9|15|.|TRBJ2-7
TGTGCCAGCAGCCCGCTTCTGGGCCCCGTCTACGAGCAGTACTTC
CASSPLLGPVYEQYF
>.|TRBV27|14|.|TRBJ2-7
TGTGCCAGCAGTTTAATGGCGACTAGGAACGAGCAGTACTTC
CASSLMATRNEQYF
>.|TRBV9|16|few|TRBJ2-1
TGTGCCAGCAGCGTAGACGGGGCGGCGCGTGGCAATGAGCAGTTCTTC
CASSVDGAARGNEQFF
>TRBD1|TRBV12-5|16|few|TRBJ2-3
TGTGCTAGTGGTTTGTCACAGGGGCTCTTATCAGATACGCAGTATTTT
CASGLSQGLLSDTQYF
>.|TRBV5-1|14|.|TRBJ1-2
TGCGCCAGCAGCCAACCCGGACAGAACTATGGCTACACCTTC
CASSQPGQNYGYTF
>TRBD1|TRBV13|16|.|TRBJ2-6
TGTGCCAGCAGCGCTACAGGGGACTCTGGGGCCAACGTCCTGACTTTC
CASSATGDSGANVLTF
>TRBD1|TRBV5-6|19|once|TRBJ2-6
TGTGCCAGCAGCTCGACTTTGGGACAGGGGCTGAGAGGGGCCAACGTCCTGACTTTC
CASSSTLGQGLRGANVLTF
>TRBD1|TRBV5-5|15|few|TRBJ2-7
TGTGCCAGCAGCGACCCCGGGACAGGGGCCTACGAGCAGTACTTC
CASSDPGTGAYEQYF
>.|TRBV30|13|.|TRBJ1-2
TGTGCCTGGAGTGTGGATCAGACCTATGGCTACACCTTC
CAWSVDQTYGYTF
>TRBD2|TRBV7-6|20|.|TRBJ2-1
TGTGCCAGCAGCGGTTACAAGGGACTAGCGGGTGAATTGTCCTACAATGAGCAGTTCTTC
CASSGYKGLAGELSYNEQFF
>.|TRBV19|12|.|TRBJ1-6
TGTGCCAGTAGTATCTCGGATTCACCCCTCCACTTT
CASSISDSPLHF
>.|TRBV7-9|16|.|TRBJ2-3
TGTGCCAGCAGCTCGCAACAGGGAGTCGGCCCAGATACGCAGTATTTT
CASSSQQGVGPDTQYF
>.|TRBV6-5|12|.|TRBJ2-1
TGTGCCAGCAGTTACGACCTAAGTGAGCAGTTCTTC
CASSYDLSEQFF
>.|TRBV5-1|16|.|TRBJ1-1
TGCGCCAGCAGCTGGTCCGGGATCGTGGTTCGGGCTGAAGCTTTCTTT
CASSWSGIVVRAEAFF
>TRBD2|TRBV27|15|.|TRBJ2-7
TGTGCCAGCAGTCCTACCGGCGGGGGATCCTACGAGCAGTACTTC
CASSPTGGGSYEQYF
>.|TRBV2|12|once|TRBJ2-7
TGTGCCAGCAGTTACAGGGCCCCGAGGTCGGAATTC
CASSYRAPRSEF
>.|TRBV13|14|few|TRBJ2-7
TGTGCCAGCAGCTTTGGTCGGGGGACCTACGAGCAGTACTTC
CASSFGRGTYEQYF
>.|TRBV13|17|.|TRBJ2-4
TGTGCCAGCAGTCCCGCAGGGGGGGGCCTCGTCAAAAACATTCAGTACTTC
CASSPAGGGLVKNIQYF
>.|TRBV9|14|.|TRBJ1-4
TGTGCCAGCAGCGCGGGGGGGAAGGATGAAAAACTGTTTTTT
CASSAGGKDEKLFF
>.|TRBV27|14|.|TRBJ2-2
TGTGCCAGCAGTTTTAACAGTGCCACCGGGGAGCTGTTTTTT
CASSFNSATGELFF
>.|TRBV7-9|13|medium-sized|TRBJ2-7
TGTGCCAGCAGCTCCGGGACCCCCAGCGAGCAGTACTTC
CASSSGTPSEQYF
>.|TRBV2|10|.|TRBJ2-7
TGTGCCAGCGGTGGGAAACAGCAGTACTTC
CASGGKQQYF
>.|TRBV12-5|12|.|TRBJ2-1
TGTGCTAGTGGTTCGGTCTACAATGAGCAGTTCTTC
CASGSVYNEQFF
>.|TRBV27|14|.|TRBJ1-5
TGTGCCAGCAGTACAGGGATTAGCAATCAGCCCCAGCATTTT
CASSTGISNQPQHF
>.|TRBV19|13|few|TRBJ2-3
TGTGCCAGTAGCCGTCTTATGAGCGATACGCAGTATTTT
CASSRLMSDTQYF
>TRBD2|TRBV13|16|.|TRBJ2-2
TGTGCCAGCAGCTATACTAGCGGGGAGAACACCGGGGAGCTGTTTTTT
CASSYTSGENTGELFF
>.|TRBV7-3|14|few|TRBJ2-3
TGTGCCAGCACCTCACCGACGGGAACAGATACGCAGTATTTT
CASTSPTGTDTQYF
>.|TRBV21-1|15|.|TRBJ1-1
TGTGCCAGCAGCAAATGGGGACAGGGGCACACTGAAGCTTTCTTT
CASSKWGQGHTEAFF
>TRBD2|TRBV29-1|15|.|TRBJ2-1
TGCAGCTTCCTAGTCCCTAGCGGGAGGGACAATGAGCAGTTCTTC
CSFLVPSGRDNEQFF
>TRBD1|TRBV7-9|15|.|TRBJ2-3
TGTGCCAGCAGCTCCGGGACAGGAGGCACAGATGCGCAGTATTTT
CASSSGTGGTDAQYF
>.|TRBV4-3|13|.|TRBJ1-1
TGCGCCAGCAGCCAGGGCCGGAACACTGAAGCTTTCTTT
CASSQGRNTEAFF
>.|TRBV4-3|17|few|TRBJ2-7
TGCGCCAGCAGCCAAGACCGGACCCACCAACTACGAAGGGAGCAGTACTTC
CASSQDRTHQLRREQYF
>TRBD1|TRBV9|18|.|TRBJ2-6
TGTGCCAGCAGCGCCACAGGGGCGCTCGCCCCTGGGGCCAACGTCCTGACTTTC
CASSATGALAPGANVLTF
>.|TRBV7-8|12|.|TRBJ1-1
TGTGCCAGCAGCCCCGGTAATTTTGAAGCTTTCTTT
CASSPGNFEAFF
>.|TRBV10-3|13|few|TRBJ1-1
TGTGCCATCAGTGAGGGAAACGAGCCAGAAGCTTTCTTT
CAISEGNEPEAFF
>.|TRBV7-6|15|few|TRBJ2-1
TGTGCCAGCAGCTCGCCGCCGGGGAGCTACAATGAGCAGTTCTTC
CASSSPPGSYNEQFF
>.|TRBV10-3|14|few|TRBJ2-3
TGTGCCATCAGTGAGTCGTACGGAATAGAGACGCAGTATTTT
CAISESYGIETQYF
>.|TRBV28|13|.|TRBJ1-2
TGTGCCAGCAGTTTTACAGGGTGGGATGGCTACACCTTC
CASSFTGWDGYTF
>.|TRBV5-4|13|.|TRBJ2-2
TGTGCCAGCAGCTTGGGGAACACCGGGGAGCTGTTTTTT
CASSLGNTGELFF
>.|TRBV27|13|.|TRBJ2-7
TGTGCCAGCAGTTTGGCAGGGCCTTACGAGCAGTACTTC
CASSLAGPYEQYF
>TRBD1|TRBV9|14|.|TRBJ2-5
TGTGCCAGCAGTGCTACAGGGGCTGGGGAGACCCAGTACTTC
CASSATGAGETQYF